This is a list of T cell receptor beta chains from one sample in a study of human T cells and chemical hapten exposure. In TCRdb, the RACE reads were re-called with MiXCR into one record per CDR3 protein. Of about 110,000 distinct CDR3 sequences in the sample, 10% to 15% were seen once. The source was whole blood, collected in connection with sensitization to the hapten diphenylcyclopropenone (DPC). Receptors originate from a woman between 50 and 59 years old with alopecia areata. Some clones in this sample may be carry-over from other donors' samples. Each CDR3 is given with its conserved first and last residue.

V	CDR3
TRBV4-1	CASRQGAGGRTGELFF
TRBV6-6	CASVSSPGELFF
TRBV20-1	CSASSGPTDTQYF
TRBV6-2/TRBV6-3	CASSLVLGVYNEQFF
TRBV27	CASSLSAGGRRAFF
TRBV4-2	CASSQSSGPTGELFF
TRBV5-1	CASNELAGSYNEQFF
TRBV28	CASSSLNQPQHF
TRBV29-1	CSVSQGFQETQYF
TRBV4-3	CASSQAGFGTGTEKLFF
TRBV5-1	CASSQGQVLHEQYF
TRBV12-3/TRBV12-4	CASSNGTTLYGYTF
TRBV12-3/TRBV12-4	CASSARGGQLETQYF
TRBV18	CASSPLGQVTDTQYF
TRBV3-2	CASSQGGGLAGLSSYNEQFF
TRBV29-1	CSVTETGSYEQYF
TRBV6-6	CASSPSTALGSPLHF
TRBV6-5	CASSYRPRSYEQFF
TRBV12-3/TRBV12-4	CASSFALAKNIQYF
TRBV7-6	CASGRDTGETQYF
TRBV7-2	CASSSPLGAGGHNEQFF
TRBV28	CASSLTSSGWEPTEAFF
TRBV5-1	CASRREGQGVYEQYF
TRBV28	CASSSGTSYNEQFF
TRBV6-2/TRBV6-3	CASQSFGTGIPEAFF
TRBV6-2/TRBV6-3	CASRDTQETQYF
TRBV24-1	CATSDLRLKIPGREMENQPQHF
TRBV6-6	CASSYSAEAFF
TRBV24-1	CATSLQGDEQFF
TRBV10-3	CAISQDNQPQHF
TRBV27	CASSLLGGLDTEAFF
TRBV4-3	CASSPGTALQETQYF
TRBV27	CASSSVTNYGYTF
TRBV5-1	CASSPGAGENQPQHF
TRBV28	CASTDRVSGEQFF
TRBV5-1	CASSLEVGLQRGYTDTQYF
TRBV20-1	CSAGAGSTDTQYF
TRBV5-5	CASSSGTGIMNTEAFF
TRBV5-5	CASSRLGLKEDTQYF
TRBV11-2	CASSVFSTEAFF
TRBV25-1	CASSWTGRGGTGELFF
TRBV4-1	CASSQDIAPPGGGIYGYTF
TRBV28	CASSLVFPGTQYF
TRBV12-3/TRBV12-4	CASTFRIPYNEQFF
TRBV5-1	CVSSSNRADTQYF
TRBV15	CATSGVSYNEQFF
TRBV12-3/TRBV12-4	CASSDNKVVSNQPQHF
TRBV7-9	CASSFPLNPTDTQYF
TRBV2	CAGTGGKANEKLFF
TRBV5-1	CASSFSGSTLQETQYF
TRBV6-2/TRBV6-3	CASSYIRSSSYNEQFF
TRBV7-9	CASSLSGGSHGRELFF
TRBV12-3/TRBV12-4	CASSGTSGGLSYNEQFF
TRBV29-1	CSVGRVTSYEQYF
TRBV20-1	CSASDVSSYEQYF
TRBV6-1	CASSDRFRTNTGELFF
TRBV12-3/TRBV12-4	CASRLGTEAFF